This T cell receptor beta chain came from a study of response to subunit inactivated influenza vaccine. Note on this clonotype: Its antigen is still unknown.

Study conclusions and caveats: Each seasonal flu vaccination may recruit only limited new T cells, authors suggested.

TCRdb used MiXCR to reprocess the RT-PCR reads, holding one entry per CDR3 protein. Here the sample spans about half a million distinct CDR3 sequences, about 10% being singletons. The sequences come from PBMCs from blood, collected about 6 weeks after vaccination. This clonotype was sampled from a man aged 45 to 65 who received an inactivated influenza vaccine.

The CDR3: CASSFDRTSGSDEQFF. CDR3 DNA sequence: TGTGCCAGCAGCTTTGATAGGACTAGCGGGAGCGATGAGCAGTTCTTC. The chain recombines TRBV12-1 with TRBJ2-1; no check of the table's D call, TRBD2, against the DNA was made. TRBV12-1 is a listed pseudogene. This CDR3 has 16 residues.